This record covers a single T cell receptor beta chain. After constant-region reverse-primer amplification, full-length variable regions underwent semi-nested PCR with Nested Universal Primer A. MiXCR, applied by TCRdb to the 5' RACE reads, yields one record per CDR3 protein. The table lists around 11,000 distinct CDR3 sequences, about half of them singletons, with around 12% in the top ten. Per the germline V gene, CDR1 is DFQATT and CDR2 is SNEGSKA (reference sequence). This CDR3 contains 13 residues. J was trimmed by 3 bases and V by 4 bases; bases with no gene match: 3. Naive CD4+ cells had CD25+ Tregs removed.

This chain connects TRBV20-1 to TRBJ2-3, with 8 nucleotides matching TRBD2. The TCR originated in a female donor with breast cancer. Source material: tumor-infiltrating naive CD4+ T cells sorted from the breast tumor. As to subset: naive CD4+ T cells, CD4+CD45RA+CD25-. This chain's CDR3 is CSAKGGGTDTQYF. CDR3 coding DNA: TGCAGTGCTAAGGGCGGGGGGACAGATACGCAGTATTTT.